These 3 T cell receptor beta chains came from one sample sequenced in a study of beta chain features in type 1 diabetes (dated by TCRdb to 2016 to 2019). For these TCRs, the target antigens are not known. The library was made by the immunoSEQ multiplex PCR assay. The entire isolated RNA was reverse transcribed using the High Capacity cDNA Reverse Transcription Kit, and thus expressed TCRB transcripts were sequenced. TCRdb's version of the immuneACCESS table is confined to in-frame rearrangements and falls short of the full clone set. An unresolved V gene accounts for under half of the shortfall where checked; the remainder is of unknown origin. This sample comprises hundreds of thousands of clones, around an eighth of them detected only once. The ten top clones hold 0.022% of the sample. Results and caveats for the whole study, not just this receptor: In all four CD4+ subsets, TCRB CDR3 length was moderately but significantly shorter in type 1 diabetes patients.

Specimen: naive CD4+ T cells from blood. The cell subset or site label, read with the paper, signifies: true naive CD4+ T cells. The receptors stem from a man between 18 and 29 years old with type 1 diabetes.

This clone was counted a few times. This rearrangement joins TRBV9 to TRBJ2-3; the match to TRBD2 covers 7 bases. J lost 0 bases, V lost 4 bases, and 5 bases had no gene match. The CDR3 length is 15 residues. The germline V gene encodes CDR1 SGDLS and CDR2 YYNGEE. This CDR3 reads CASSQRRESTDTQYF. The CDR3 bases are TGTGCCAGCAGCCAGAGGCGGGAGAGCACAGATACGCAGTATTTT.

The rearrangement links TRBV7-8 to TRBJ1-1; 8 bases are shared with TRBD1. This CDR3 spans 15 amino acids. V dropped 4 bases and J dropped 9; count of bases not matched to a gene: 13. Germline CDR1 and CDR2: SGHVS and FQNEAQ. This CDR3 reads CASSSKRQGSSQAFF. The CDR3 DNA sequence: TGTGCCAGCAGCTCTAAAAGACAGGGGTCTTCTCAAGCTTTCTTT.

The chain joins TRBV6-1 to TRBJ2-4, with D hard to call. The CDR3 contains 18 residues. The germline V gene encodes CDR1 MNHNS and CDR2 SASEGT. Trimming removed 3 bases from V and 0 bases from J, with 18 bases in between. The DNA of the CDR3 is TGTGCCAGCAGTGATCGGGCCGTTGACACAGTAGCCAAAAACATTCAGTACTTC. Its protein is CASSDRAVDTVAKNIQYF.